The rows below give T cell receptor beta chains drawn from one sample of a study of cytomegalovirus exposure and HLA in healthy donors. Measured with immunoSEQ multiplex PCR; TCRdb has only the in-frame clones, and not every one. The sample yields 100,000 to 150,000 clones, roughly 89% seen once. Sequenced material: PBMCs. These receptors were obtained from a woman aged 18-29 years in good health and CMV-seronegative. The CDR3 runs from the conserved cysteine through the conserved F or W. The D gene is left open where the match is weak. Part of the rows lack a size; the others show once, few, many or a class for expanded clones.

CDR3aa: CASTPSSGSPGGVLTF; CDR3nt: TGTGCCAGCACCCCATCCTCCGGTTCCCCCGGGGGCGTCCTGACTTTC; d_gene: .; v_gene: TRBV6-4; j_gene: TRBJ2-6; abundance: .
CDR3aa: CASSYSAYPTLYEQYF; CDR3nt: TGTGCCAGCAGTTACTCGGCTTACCCAACCCTCTACGAGCAGTACTTC; d_gene: .; v_gene: TRBV6-5; j_gene: TRBJ2-7; abundance: .
CDR3aa: CATSRHLTGGADTQYF; CDR3nt: TGTGCCACCAGCAGGCACCTGACAGGGGGCGCAGATACGCAGTATTTT; d_gene: TRBD1; v_gene: TRBV15; j_gene: TRBJ2-3; abundance: .
CDR3aa: CASSLLRGTYNEQFF; CDR3nt: TGTGCCAGCAGTTTACTGCGGGGGACCTACAATGAGCAGTTCTTC; d_gene: TRBD2; v_gene: TRBV27; j_gene: TRBJ2-1; abundance: .
CDR3aa: CASSLTGTVTYEQYF; CDR3nt: TGTGCCAGCAGCTTAACCGGGACAGTCACCTACGAGCAGTACTTC; d_gene: TRBD1; v_gene: TRBV11-2; j_gene: TRBJ2-7; abundance: .
CDR3aa: CASSLGQGTNNEQFF; CDR3nt: TGTGCCAGCAGCTTAGGCCAGGGGACTAACAATGAGCAGTTCTTC; d_gene: .; v_gene: TRBV13; j_gene: TRBJ2-1; abundance: once
CDR3aa: CASSQDWGFGGGETQYF; CDR3nt: TGTGCCAGCAGCCAAGATTGGGGATTTGGGGGCGGAGAGACCCAGTACTTC; d_gene: .; v_gene: TRBV14; j_gene: TRBJ2-5; abundance: .
CDR3aa: CPRSSHRLVLGHEQFF; CDR3nt: TGCCCCCGCAGCAGTCATCGACTAGTTTTGGGCCATGAGCAGTTCTTC; d_gene: .; v_gene: TRBV23-1; j_gene: TRBJ2-1; abundance: .
CDR3aa: CASSFPGRGPQHF; CDR3nt: TGTGCCAGCAGTTTCCCAGGGAGGGGGCCCCAGCATTTT; d_gene: .; v_gene: TRBV28; j_gene: TRBJ1-5; abundance: .
CDR3aa: CASGRQIAQETQYF; CDR3nt: TGTGCTAGTGGGAGACAAATTGCACAAGAGACCCAGTACTTC; d_gene: .; v_gene: TRBV12-5; j_gene: TRBJ2-5; abundance: .
CDR3aa: CSVEGLSSYNEQFF; CDR3nt: TGCAGCGTTGAAGGGCTCAGCTCCTACAATGAGCAGTTCTTC; d_gene: .; v_gene: TRBV29-1; j_gene: TRBJ2-1; abundance: .
CDR3aa: CASLGLAGINEQFF; CDR3nt: TGTGCCAGCCTGGGGCTAGCGGGGATAAATGAGCAGTTCTTC; d_gene: TRBD2; v_gene: TRBV27; j_gene: TRBJ2-1; abundance: .
CDR3aa: CASSYETSGRDTGELFF; CDR3nt: TGCGCCAGCAGCTACGAGACTAGCGGGAGGGACACCGGGGAGCTGTTTTTT; d_gene: TRBD2; v_gene: TRBV5-1; j_gene: TRBJ2-2; abundance: .
CDR3aa: CASSLVSGRVFGELFF; CDR3nt: TGTGCCAGCAGTTTAGTGTCCGGGAGGGTCTTTGGGGAGCTGTTTTTT; d_gene: TRBD2; v_gene: TRBV27; j_gene: TRBJ2-2; abundance: .
CDR3aa: CASSESVLYNQPQHF; CDR3nt: TGTGCCAGCAGTGAGTCGGTTCTTTACAATCAGCCCCAGCATTTT; d_gene: .; v_gene: TRBV6-1; j_gene: TRBJ1-5; abundance: .